The rows below give T cell receptor beta chains drawn from one sample of a study of blood T cells in healthy people across ages. TCRdb re-derived calls from the 5' RACE reads in MiXCR, one entry per CDR3 protein. The sample lists 750,000 to 950,000 distinct CDR3 sequences; roughly 28% were seen once. This same sample was also part of a study on T cells of mothers and their children.

Input material: blood. Receptors were obtained from a woman aged 40 to 49 in good health. CDR3s include the opening cysteine and the closing phenylalanine or tryptophan. D genes are given only for firm matches. The listing skips clone size in some rows; elsewhere it reads once, few, many or a size class.

J gene	D gene	V gene	clone size	CDR3 protein	CDR3 DNA
TRBJ1-2	NA	TRBV9	few	CASSARGTFNYGYTF	TGTGCCAGCAGCGCCCGCGGGACATTTAACTATGGCTACACCTTC
TRBJ1-6	NA	TRBV9	NA	CASRDTGPNSPLHF	TGTGCCAGCAGAGACACAGGCCCAAATTCACCCCTCCACTTT
TRBJ2-7	NA	TRBV12-3/TRBV12-4	many	CASSLAEGAYEQYF	TGTGCCAGCAGCCTTGCCGAGGGGGCCTACGAGCAGTACTTC
TRBJ1-2	NA	TRBV2	few	CASSDLLGNGYTF	TGTGCCAGCAGTGACCTCTTGGGGAACGGCTACACCTTC
TRBJ1-5	TRBD1	TRBV20-1	NA	CSARDRGHSQPQHF	TGCAGTGCGCGAGACAGGGGGCATAGTCAGCCCCAGCATTTT
TRBJ2-7	TRBD2	TRBV10-3	many	CAISETSGGPYEQYF	TGTGCCATCAGTGAGACGAGCGGGGGGCCCTACGAGCAGTACTTC
TRBJ2-7	NA	TRBV27	NA	CASRTGQTLSYEQYF	TGTGCCAGCAGAACGGGACAAACTCTCTCCTACGAGCAGTACTTC
TRBJ2-3	NA	TRBV20-1	many	CSAILFGATRDTQYF	TGCAGTGCTATCCTTTTCGGGGCTACCAGGGATACGCAGTATTTT
TRBJ1-5	NA	TRBV6-1	NA	CASSEGGGRTQPQHF	TGTGCCAGCAGTGAAGGGGGAGGACGGACACAGCCCCAGCATTTT
TRBJ1-1	TRBD1	TRBV29-1	NA	CSVGTGEAFF	TGCAGCGTTGGGACAGGGGAAGCTTTCTTT
TRBJ1-1	NA	TRBV7-9	NA	CASSLRQGGVGTEAFF	TGTGCCAGCAGCTTACGGCAGGGCGGGGTGGGCACTGAAGCTTTCTTT
TRBJ2-1	NA	TRBV12-3/TRBV12-4	few	CASSHAGHNEQFF	TGTGCCAGCAGTCATGCTGGGCACAATGAGCAGTTCTTC
TRBJ2-3	NA	TRBV18	NA	CASSPNRPHRSGTDTQYF	TGTGCCAGCTCACCAAATAGACCCCACCGTTCGGGCACAGATACGCAGTATTTT